These 18 T cell receptor beta chains share one sample of origin, sequenced in a study of response to subunit inactivated influenza vaccine. Each CDR3 protein gets one entry after TCRdb re-called the RT-PCR reads with MiXCR. The sample includes around 570,000 distinct CDR3 sequences, under 9% of them seen just once. This material consisted of PBMCs from blood, taken less than 30 months after vaccination. The receptors were gathered from a man between 50 and 75 years old who received an inactivated influenza vaccine.

There are many counts of this clonotype. The V and J genes are TRBV6-1 and TRBJ1-6; no reliable D call. Germline V gives CDR1 MNHNS, CDR2 SASEGT. The CDR3 is 16 amino acids. V lost 5 bases and J 7 bases, leaving 18 bases between the germline ends. CDR3 bases: TGTGCCAGCAGTCGAGGTGACGGGGTGCAGAATTCACCCCTCCACTTT. Residues: CASSRGDGVQNSPLHF.

This chain connects TRBV9 to TRBJ1-1; 9 nucleotides agree with TRBD1. The J segment lost 4 bases and the V segment lost 4 bases, leaving 5 bases of the junction unmatched. This CDR3 comprises 14 residues. CDR1 is SGDLS and CDR2 is YYNGEE in the germline V gene. The CDR3 spells CASSSGTGPTEAFF. The CDR3 DNA reads TGTGCCAGCAGCTCCGGGACAGGGCCCACTGAAGCTTTCTTT.

This clonotype was found many times. V usage is TRBV9 and J usage is TRBJ2-7; D may be TRBD1 or TRBD2 (5 bases each). V was trimmed by 0 bases and J by 5 bases, leaving 15 bases between them. Germline assignment: CDR1 SGDLS and CDR2 YYNGEE. This CDR3 region has 15 residues. The CDR3 DNA sequence: TGTGCCAGCAGCGTAGACGGGACCAAGACCGACGAGCAGTACTTC. Residues: CASSVDGTKTDEQYF.

This clonotype occurred a few times. CDR3 in DNA: TGCGCCAGCAGAATGGGAGAGGGACCCTACAATGAGCAGTTCTTC. As protein: CASRMGEGPYNEQFF. The chain couples TRBV10-2 to TRBJ2-1; TRBD1 or TRBD2 may be the D gene (5 bases each). The germline V and J ends were trimmed by 6 bases and 2 bases, with 14 bases remaining between them. The CDR3 totals 15 residues. Germline V gene sequence: CDR1 WSHSY, CDR2 SAAADI.

The table lists this clonotype with many counts. The V call is TRBV7-9, the J call TRBJ1-4; TRBD1 might be the D (5 bases). Germline CDR1 SEHNR, CDR2 FQNEAQ (reference sequence). Trimming removed 5 bases from V and 7 bases from J, with 14 bases in between. The CDR3 loop spans 14 amino acids. The CDR3 region has the DNA TGTGCCAGCAGCCCCTTTGGGGCGGGTGAAAAACTGTTTTTT. Protein: CASSPFGAGEKLFF.

The J gene is TRBJ2-4, the V gene TRBV11-2; D is undetermined. This CDR3 is built from 15 residues. Trimming pared 3 bases from V and 2 bases from J, leaving 11 bases between. Per the germline V gene, CDR1 is SGHAT and CDR2 is FQNNGV. The CDR3 nucleotides read TGTGCCAGCAGCTTTTCTGATTTTACCAAAAACATTCAGTACTTC. Encoded protein: CASSFSDFTKNIQYF.

At least ten counts were recorded for this clonotype. The gene calls are TRBV20-1 and TRBJ2-7, with D possibly matching TRBD2 (6 bases). CDR3 size: 14 residues. V was trimmed by 5 bases and J by 0 bases, leaving 14 bases between them. Germline V gene data show CDR1 as DFQATT and CDR2 as SNEGSKA (reference sequence). Written as DNA, the CDR3 is TGCAGTGCTTTTCCGCGGGGCACCTCCTACGAGCAGTACTTC. This translates into CSAFPRGTSYEQYF.

This clonotype was found a few times. The chain recombines TRBV24-1 with TRBJ2-2; 10 positions agree with TRBD1. Per germline, CDR1 KGHDR and CDR2 SFDVKD. Trimming cost V 0 bases and J 6 bases; bases outside gene matches: 3. The CDR3 covers 16 residues. The DNA of the CDR3 is TGTGCCACCAGTGATTTGGAGGGACAGGGGTCCGGGGAGCTGTTTTTT. Translating gives CATSDLEGQGSGELFF.

The V gene is TRBV12-3 or TRBV12-4, the J gene TRBJ1-6; TRBD1 matches at 9 bases. This CDR3 is built from 15 residues. Trimming took 2 bases from V and 10 from J; bases not matched to a gene: 6. The CDR3 reads CASSLLRTGESPLHF. The CDR3 nucleotides are TGTGCCAGCAGTTTATTACGGACAGGGGAATCACCCCTCCACTTT.

This clonotype was seen repeatedly, ten times or more. The chain employs TRBV7-8 and TRBJ2-2; 7 bases fit TRBD1. The CDR3 extends over 15 amino acids. J gave up 2 bases and V 2 bases, and 2 bases lay outside the gene matches. Germline V gene sequence: CDR1 SGHVS, CDR2 FQNEAQ. For the CDR3, the DNA is TGTGCCAGCAGCTTACGGGACAGAAACACCGGGGAGCTGTTTTTT. Protein sequence: CASSLRDRNTGELFF.

This clonotype has more than one count but fewer than ten. The chain has TRBV10-3 and TRBJ2-4; no firm D call. The V end was cut by 2 bases, the J end by 2 bases, with 13 bases between. Germline assignment: CDR1 ENHRY and CDR2 SYGVKD. The CDR3 has 16 amino acids. The CDR3, as DNA: TGTGCCATCAGTGAGAAGCCCTTGTGGCCCAAAAACATTCAGTACTTC. Translation gives CAISEKPLWPKNIQYF.

In its sample, this clonotype was seen a few times. J is TRBJ2-1 and V is TRBV7-8; 9 nucleotides align to TRBD2. V lost 10 bases, J lost 7 bases, and 11 bases stayed unmatched. Germline V lookup: CDR1 SGHVS, CDR2 FQNEAQ. The CDR3 sequence is 14 residues long. CDR3 residues: CATKPGLAVNEQFF. In nucleotides, the CDR3 is TGTGCCACGAAACCGGGACTAGCTGTAAATGAGCAGTTCTTC.

This clonotype was seen only a few times. This chain uses TRBV20-1 with TRBJ1-1, with unresolved D. The CDR3 has 12 amino acids. Trimming removed 4 bases from V and 0 bases from J, with 6 bases in between. Per germline, CDR1 DFQATT and CDR2 SNEGSKA (reference sequence). CDR3 loop: CSANRLNTEAFF. The CDR3, as DNA: TGCAGTGCTAACAGATTGAACACTGAAGCTTTCTTT.

This chain joins TRBV6-1 and TRBJ2-2; D is unresolved. Between the trimmed V and J ends, which lost 2 bases and 9 bases, there was a span of 10 bases. Germline V gene lookup returns CDR1 MNHNS and CDR2 SASEGT. The CDR3 runs to 13 residues. The CDR3 region is CASSEWPPRELFF. The CDR3 DNA reads as TGTGCCAGCAGTGAATGGCCCCCCCGGGAGCTGTTTTTT.

This clonotype occurred many times. The V and J genes are TRBV11-2 and TRBJ1-2, with TRBD1 matching over 8 bases. The CDR3 spans 13 residues. CDR1 and CDR2 (germline): SGHAT, FQNNGV. Trimming cost V 5 bases and J 5 bases; bases outside gene matches: 4. CDR3: CASSTTGAYGYTF. The CDR3 nucleotides are TGTGCCAGCAGCACGACAGGGGCATATGGCTACACCTTC. The full variable domain, its missing parts supplied by reference TRBV11-2 and TRBJ1-2, is EAGVAQSPRYKIIEKRQSVAFWCNPISGHATLYWYQQILGQGPKLLIQFQNNGVVDDSQLPKDRFSAERLKGVDSTLKIQPAKLEDSAVYLCASSTTGAYGYTFGSGTRLTVV.

This clonotype was counted ten times or more. Here the CDR3 DNA reads TGTGCCAGCAGGATAAGGGCCGATTCCTACAATGAGCAGTTCTTC. Residues: CASRIRADSYNEQFF. V usage is TRBV7-2 and J usage is TRBJ2-1; no clear D gene. V was pared by 6 bases and J by 1 base, with 13 bases between. The germline V gene has CDR1 SGHTA and CDR2 FQGNSA. The length of the CDR3 is 15 residues.

The chain links TRBV20-1 to TRBJ2-2, with 7 bases matching TRBD1. Trimming removed 6 bases from V and 6 bases from J; junction bases left unmatched: 4. The germline V gene has CDR1 DFQATT and CDR2 SNEGSKA (reference sequence). The CDR3 spans 12 residues. DNA of the CDR3: TGCAGTGCGGACAGGTCTTCCGGGGAGCTGTTTTTT. Translating it yields CSADRSSGELFF.

This clonotype has a count of ten or more. The V and J genes are TRBV20-1 and TRBJ2-5; D is ambiguous. The CDR3 extends over 13 amino acids. V was trimmed by 3 bases and J by 3 bases, leaving 11 bases between them. Germline V CDR1 and CDR2: DFQATT, SNEGSKA (reference sequence). In DNA form, the CDR3 reads TGCAGTGCTAGGTGGGCCGAAAAAGAGACCCAGTACTTC. Its protein is CSARWAEKETQYF.